The 31 T cell receptor beta chains reported below all come from one sample, sequenced in a study of blood T cell repertoires in COVID-19. TCRdb keeps only in-frame clones here, not all; method: immunoSEQ multiplex PCR. The table has 110,000 to 150,000 clones, 80% to 85% seen once. What was sequenced was peripheral blood. The receptors come from a human donor in a cohort sampled during active COVID-19.

This clone was counted only a few times. CDR3 amino acids: CASSPIPAGGVDTQYF. The CDR3 nucleotides read TGTGCCAGCTCACCAATTCCAGCGGGGGGGGTCGATACGCAGTATTTT. The J gene is TRBJ2-3, the V gene TRBV18; TRBD2 aligns across 10 bases. Germline V gives CDR1 KGHSH, CDR2 LQKENI. With V trimmed by 2 bases and J by 6 bases, 8 bases remained unmatched. This CDR3 contains 16 residues.

This rearrangement joins TRBV4-2 to TRBJ1-2; D not resolved. The CDR3 covers 15 residues. Germline V gene lookup returns CDR1 LGHNA and CDR2 YNFKEQ. Trimming took 0 bases from V and 2 from J, leaving 10 bases between them. The CDR3 nucleotides read TGTGCCAGCAGCCAAGATTCGTTCAGGAACTATGGCTACACCTTC. It specifies CASSQDSFRNYGYTF.

This clone was detected a few times. This chain joins TRBV5-4 and TRBJ1-1; the D is unclear. The CDR3 has 15 residues. Deletions cut 0 bases from V and 0 bases from J, with 9 bases between. From germline, CDR1 is SGHNT and CDR2 YYREEE (reference sequence). The CDR3 bases are TGTGCCAGCAGCTTGGATCCAGATATGAACACTGAAGCTTTCTTT. The encoded protein is CASSLDPDMNTEAFF.

The chain carries TRBV27 and TRBJ1-1; 10 nucleotides agree with TRBD1. V lost 10 bases, J lost 6 bases, and 5 bases stayed unmatched. Looked up from germline, CDR1 is MNHEY and CDR2 is SMNVEV (reference sequence). This CDR3 is built from 12 residues. The CDR3 nucleotides read TGTGCCACGAAAGACAGGGGGCCTGAAGCTTTCTTT. It specifies CATKDRGPEAFF.

The J gene is TRBJ2-4, the V gene TRBV5-1, with D possibly TRBD2 on 5 matching bases. V lost 0 bases to trimming and J lost 2 bases, with 12 bases between them. There are 16 residues in the CDR3. Germline values: CDR1 SGHRS, CDR2 YFSETQ. CDR3 DNA: TGCGCCAGCAGCTTGGCTCAGCCGGGAACCAAAAACATTCAGTACTTC. Translating gives CASSLAQPGTKNIQYF.

This clone showed up just a few times. This rearrangement joins TRBV7-8 to TRBJ2-5, with 8 positions matching TRBD1. The CDR3 is 16 residues long. Looked up from germline, CDR1 is SGHVS and CDR2 is FQNEAQ. The ends lost 1 base at V and 4 bases at J; junction bases unmatched: 8. The CDR3 nucleotides are TGTGCCAGCAGCTTAGGGTTTAGGACAGGGAGAGAGACCCAGTACTTC. Protein: CASSLGFRTGRETQYF.

This clone was seen just once. The CDR3 DNA reads as TGTGCCATCAGTAAGACTAGCGGGGGGATTCCAGAGACCCAGTACTTC. Its translation: CAISKTSGGIPETQYF. The chain uses TRBV10-3 and TRBJ2-5, with TRBD2 matching 13 bases. V lost 5 bases, J lost 4 bases, and 7 bases stayed unmatched. This CDR3 spans 16 amino acids. CDR1 ENHRY and CDR2 SYGVKD come from the germline V gene.

The chain joins TRBV6-5 to TRBJ1-2; D might be TRBD1 (5 bases). CDR1 is MNHEY and CDR2 is SVGAGI in the germline V gene. This CDR3 has 15 amino acids. Trimming left V 6 bases short and J 8 bases short, with 22 bases between. The DNA of the CDR3 is TGTGCCAGCAGGATTACCGGGACTGACTCCCACGGCTACACCTTC. It encodes CASRITGTDSHGYTF.

The V and J genes are TRBV19 and TRBJ2-7, with 10 positions matching TRBD1. Losses at the gene ends were 6 bases for V and 5 bases for J; bases not matched to a gene: 10. CDR1 LNHDA and CDR2 SQIVND come from the germline V gene (reference sequence). CDR3 length equals 15 residues. This CDR3 is CASRRTTGGADEQYF. CDR3 sequence (DNA): TGTGCCAGTAGAAGAACGACAGGGGGCGCGGACGAGCAGTACTTC.

The CDR3 DNA sequence: TGTGCCAGTAGGACAGGGGGGGCCAACGTCCTGACTTTC. It encodes CASRTGGANVLTF. The chain has TRBV19 and TRBJ2-6; 7 bases are a match to TRBD1. Germline V gene lookup returns CDR1 LNHDA and CDR2 SQIVND (reference sequence). This CDR3 is built from 13 residues. Unmatched junction bases numbered 0, after V lost 6 bases and J lost 4 bases.

This chain joins TRBV7-9 and TRBJ1-2; D is possibly TRBD1 (6 bases). Trimming left V 4 bases short and J 7 bases short, with 13 bases between. Germline V CDR1 and CDR2: SEHNR, FQNEAQ (reference sequence). CDR3 length: 13 amino acids. The CDR3 coding sequence is TGTGCCAGCAGCTGGGGCAGGGGCGGTGGCTACACCTTC. Translated, it gives CASSWGRGGGYTF.

V is TRBV6-2 or TRBV6-3 and J is TRBJ1-5; no clear D. CDR1 and CDR2 (germline): MNHEY, SVGEGT. V was cut by 1 base and J by 1 base, with 17 bases left in between. This CDR3 has 18 residues. For the CDR3, the DNA is TGTGCCAGCAGTTACTTTTCTACGGGGTACCTAAGCAATCAGCCCCAGCATTTT. This encodes CASSYFSTGYLSNQPQHF.

V is TRBV5-8 and J is TRBJ2-7; 9 positions match TRBD1. Per germline, CDR1 SGHTS and CDR2 YDEGEE. V was pared by 4 bases and J by 1 base, with 9 bases of the junction left unmatched. The CDR3 is 16 amino acids. CDR3 DNA sequence: TGTGCCAGCAGCCATCGACAGGGGGTAGGGTCCTACGAGCAGTACTTC. Translation: CASSHRQGVGSYEQYF.

The V and J genes are TRBV29-1 and TRBJ2-7, with TRBD1 matching 8 bases. V shed 7 bases, J shed 3 bases, and the junction held 5 bases outside the gene matches. The length of the CDR3 is 12 residues. Looked up from germline, CDR1 is SQVTM and CDR2 is ANQGSEA. The CDR3 sequence: CSGGQGNYEQYF. CDR3 nucleotide sequence: TGCAGCGGAGGACAGGGAAACTACGAGCAGTACTTC.

The chain is built from TRBV3-1 (or the pseudogene TRBV3-2) and TRBJ1-6; perhaps TRBD1 as D (6 bases). Germline loops: CDR1 LGHDT, CDR2 YNNKEL (reference sequence). Trimming took off 3 bases at V and 0 bases at J, with 30 bases between the two ends. The CDR3 is made up of 23 amino acids. The CDR3 loop is CASSQTGGAGSRGLSSYNSPLHF. The DNA of the CDR3 is TGTGCCAGCAGCCAGACGGGGGGCGCGGGGTCTCGGGGTTTGAGCTCCTATAATTCACCCCTCCACTTT.

The CDR3 protein is CASSPTANTGELFF. The CDR3 DNA reads TGCGCCAGCAGCCCCACAGCGAACACCGGGGAGCTGTTTTTT. V is TRBV5-1 and J is TRBJ2-2; D not certain. Germline loops: CDR1 SGHRS, CDR2 YFSETQ. This CDR3 is built from 14 residues. V lost 4 bases to trimming and J lost 0 bases, with 7 bases between them. The full variable domain, with the rest looked up from reference TRBV5-1 and TRBJ2-2, is KAGVTQTPRYLIKTRGQQVTLSCSPISGHRSVSWYQQTPGQGLQFLFEYFSETQRNKGNFPGRFSGRQFSNSRSEMNVSTLELGDSALYLCASSPTANTGELFFGEGSRLTVL.

V gene TRBV15 combines with J gene TRBJ1-3; a possible D gene is TRBD1 (6 bases). From germline, CDR1 is LNHNV and CDR2 YYDKDF (reference sequence). This CDR3 is built from 15 residues. V dropped 6 bases and J dropped 5 bases, with 17 bases sitting between them. Here the CDR3 DNA reads TGTGCCACCAGTTACAGGGCAGACCATCGAAACACCATATATTTT. Amino acid sequence: CATSYRADHRNTIYF.

This chain joins TRBV5-1 and TRBJ1-2, with TRBD1 matching over 9 bases. Germline CDR1 reads SGHRS; CDR2 reads YFSETQ. The J segment lost 4 bases and the V segment lost 0 bases, leaving 4 bases of the junction unmatched. CDR3 length: 15 amino acids. The CDR3 sequence: CASSLDGTGSYGYTF. The DNA for the CDR3 is TGCGCCAGCAGCTTGGATGGGACAGGGTCCTATGGCTACACCTTC.

V is TRBV19 and J is TRBJ1-2, with D perhaps matching TRBD1 (5 bases). Per germline, CDR1 LNHDA and CDR2 SQIVND (reference sequence). CDR3 length: 14 residues. The V end was cut by 2 bases, the J end by 0 bases, with 7 bases between. CDR3 nucleotides: TGTGCCAGTAGTATATCAGGGACTAACTATGGCTACACCTTC. Residues: CASSISGTNYGYTF.

V usage is TRBV2 and J usage is TRBJ2-7; TRBD2 matches 7 bases. This CDR3 spans 14 amino acids. J was trimmed by 7 bases and V by 7 bases; bases with no gene match: 13. Germline values: CDR1 SNHLY, CDR2 FYNNEI. The CDR3 DNA reads TGTGCCAGCACCCAACTCCCGGGGGGAGGGGAGCAGTACTTC. This sequence encodes CASTQLPGGGEQYF. The full variable domain, with the rest looked up from reference TRBV2 and TRBJ2-7, is EPEVTQTPSHQVTQMGQEVILRCVPISNHLYFYWYRQILGQKVEFLVSFYNNEISEKSEIFDDQFSVERPDGSNFTLKIRSTKLEDSAMYFCASTQLPGGGEQYFGPGTRLTVT.

The CDR3 bases are TGCAGCGTTCCCCCGGGGAACACTGAAGCTTTCTTT. It translates to CSVPPGNTEAFF. This chain connects TRBV29-1 to TRBJ1-1; D unclear. V was clipped by 5 bases and J by 1 base, with 8 bases between them. The CDR3 runs to 12 residues. Germline lookup yields CDR1 SQVTM and CDR2 ANQGSEA.

This chain connects TRBV11-3 to TRBJ1-1; 8 positions agree with TRBD1. This CDR3 comprises 19 residues. With V trimmed by 0 bases and J by 0 bases, 12 bases remained unmatched. The germline CDR1 and CDR2 sequences are SGHNT and YENEEA. The CDR3 loop reads CASSLDPTGDMKMNTEAFF. The CDR3 DNA reads as TGTGCCAGCAGCTTAGACCCGACAGGGGACATGAAGATGAACACTGAAGCTTTCTTT.

This chain connects TRBV19 to TRBJ1-1; TRBD1 might be the D (5 bases). CDR1 and CDR2 from the germline V gene are LNHDA and SQIVND (reference sequence). The CDR3 spans 14 residues. Between the trimmed V and J ends, which lost 1 base and 6 bases, there was a span of 12 bases. The CDR3 coding sequence is TGTGCCAGTAGTATAGGGGGCAAGTCCGCTGAAGCTTTCTTT. This encodes CASSIGGKSAEAFF.

The chain is built from TRBV5-4 and TRBJ1-2; D might be TRBD1 (5 bases). This CDR3 has 17 amino acids. The V and J ends lost 4 bases and 5 bases respectively, with 24 bases between them. Germline V gene data show CDR1 as SGHNT and CDR2 as YYREEE (reference sequence). Here the CDR3 reads CASSPGVVGKGKYGYTF. The CDR3 DNA follows: TGTGCCAGCAGCCCGGGGGTGGTGGGCAAGGGGAAGTATGGCTACACCTTC. The full variable domain, its missing parts supplied by reference TRBV5-4 and TRBJ1-2, is ETGVTQSPTHLIKTRGQQVTLRCSSQSGHNTVSWYQQALGQGPQFIFQYYREEENGRGNFPPRFSGLQFPNYSSELNVNALELDDSALYLCASSPGVVGKGKYGYTFGSGTRLTVV.

The V and J genes are TRBV20-1 and TRBJ1-1; no clear D gene. The CDR3 extends over 11 amino acids. V lost 0 bases and J lost 8, with 7 bases in between. Germline-derived CDR1 and CDR2 are DFQATT and SNEGSKA (reference sequence). The CDR3 DNA reads as TGCAGTGCTAGAGATATCCAGGAAGCTTTCTTT. Translating it yields CSARDIQEAFF.

The V gene is TRBV6-4, the J gene TRBJ2-5; no reliable D call. This CDR3 has 13 amino acids. Germline CDR1 MRHNA, CDR2 SNTAGT. The ends were cut back, 4 bases at V and 1 base at J, with 7 bases in the middle. CDR3 sequence: CASSVEVQETQYF. The CDR3 DNA follows: TGTGCCAGCAGTGTAGAGGTCCAAGAGACCCAGTACTTC.

V usage is TRBV19 and J usage is TRBJ1-2; no clear D. Looked up from germline, CDR1 is LNHDA and CDR2 is SQIVND (reference sequence). Deletions cut 6 bases from V and 6 bases from J, with 5 bases between. This CDR3 is 10 amino acids long. The CDR3 bases are TGTGCCAGTAGCGGGAATGGCTACACCTTC. It specifies CASSGNGYTF.

This clone was found once. The gene calls are TRBV18 and TRBJ1-2, with 8 bases aligning to TRBD1. CDR1 and CDR2 from the germline V gene are KGHSH and LQKENI. The CDR3 consists of 14 residues. J was trimmed by 4 bases and V by 3 bases; bases with no gene match: 4. Here the CDR3 reads CASSPLDRAYGYTF. The CDR3 region has the DNA TGTGCCAGCTCACCGTTGGACAGGGCCTATGGCTACACCTTC.

The V call is TRBV6-2 or TRBV6-3, the J call TRBJ2-5; 7 bases agree with TRBD2. Trimming removed 2 bases from V and 0 bases from J; junction bases left unmatched: 6. This CDR3 spans 16 amino acids. Looked up from germline, CDR1 is MNHEY and CDR2 is SVGEGT. This CDR3 is CASSYPGLFNQETQYF. The DNA for the CDR3 is TGTGCCAGCAGTTACCCGGGACTATTCAACCAAGAGACCCAGTACTTC.

This clone was seen many times. The J gene is TRBJ1-1, the V gene TRBV7-9; D unclear. Looked up from germline, CDR1 is SEHNR and CDR2 is FQNEAQ (reference sequence). Trimming removed 7 bases at V and 8 bases at J, with 20 bases between. The CDR3 has 14 residues. DNA of the CDR3: TGTGCCAGCATGCTTGACTCCGGTGGGAGAGAAGCTTTCTTT. Its translation: CASMLDSGGREAFF.

V usage is TRBV3-1 (or the pseudogene TRBV3-2) and J usage is TRBJ1-3; no reliable D call. Trimming stripped 0 bases from V and 0 bases from J, with 6 bases between. The length of the CDR3 is 15 residues. Germline V gene sequence: CDR1 LGHDT, CDR2 YNNKEL (reference sequence). For the CDR3, the DNA is TGTGCCAGCAGCCAAGACGGGTTCTCTGGAAACACCATATATTTT. This codes for CASSQDGFSGNTIYF.